Listed below are T cell receptor beta chains from one sample, sequenced in a study of blood T cells in healthy people across ages. TCRdb used MiXCR to reprocess the 5' RACE reads, holding one entry per CDR3 protein. The sample holds 600,000 to 800,000 distinct CDR3 sequences, 20% to 25% seen once. Material: blood. Receptor source: a man aged 70-80 years in good health. The CDR3 runs from the conserved cysteine through the conserved F or W. D genes are given only for firm matches. Expanded clones are given a class, and other clones once, few, many or no size at all.

d_call j_call clone_size v_call cdr3_nt cdr3_aa
- TRBJ2-1 - TRBV29-1 TGCAGCGTTGAACGAAATGAGCAGTTCTTC CSVERNEQFF
- TRBJ1-1 few TRBV6-6 TGTGCCAGCAGCCCTCTGTCGGGTGACACTGAAGCTTTCTTT CASSPLSGDTEAFF
- TRBJ1-2 - TRBV28 TGTGCCAGCGGGGGACGGGGAGGCTACACCTTC CASGGRGGYTF
- TRBJ2-3 few TRBV12-5 TGTACTAGTGGGGTCAGAGATACGCAGTATTTT CTSGVRDTQYF
- TRBJ2-7 few TRBV20-1 TGCAGTGCTAACCGGGACTGGGGCTACGAGCAGTACTTC CSANRDWGYEQYF
- TRBJ2-5 - TRBV5-6 TGTGCCAGCAGCGCTTGGGTCCCTGGAGAGACCCAGTACTTC CASSAWVPGETQYF
- TRBJ2-2 - TRBV5-1 TGCGCCAGCAGCTTGGATAGGGGAGCGGCCGGGGAGCTGTTTTTT CASSLDRGAAGELFF
TRBD2 TRBJ2-1 - TRBV11-2 TGTGCCAGCAGCTTAGCGGGACTAGAGTTCCATGAGCAGTTCTTC CASSLAGLEFHEQFF
- TRBJ2-3 - TRBV7-9 TGTGCCAGCAGCTCGTCGGGTGCCGATACGCAGTATTTT CASSSSGADTQYF
TRBD2 TRBJ2-2 few TRBV5-1 TGCGCCAGCAGTCGTCTAGCGGACCGCACCGGGGAGCTGTTTTTT CASSRLADRTGELFF
- TRBJ2-1 - TRBV7-8 TGTGCCAGCAGCCCCAAAACAGGTGGGGCCTCCTACAATGAGCAGTTCTTC CASSPKTGGASYNEQFF
- TRBJ2-7 few TRBV6-2/TRBV6-3 TGTGCCAGCAGTTACCAAGTACTGGGGGACTACGAGCAGTACTTC CASSYQVLGDYEQYF
TRBD2 TRBJ2-1 - TRBV12-3/TRBV12-4 TGTGCCAGCAGTTTAGGGGTAGCGGGGGACGCGGGGAGGAGTGAGCAGTTCTTC CASSLGVAGDAGRSEQFF
TRBD1 TRBJ2-1 - TRBV20-1 TGCAGTGCTAGCCCCCAAGGGGGCTCATCCTACAATGAGCAGTTCTTC CSASPQGGSSYNEQFF
- TRBJ2-1 - TRBV2 TGTGCCAGCAGGTATTACAATGAGCAGTTCTTC CASRYYNEQFF
TRBD1 TRBJ2-1 - TRBV10-3 TGTGCCATCAGTACCGACAGGGAAGTAAATGAGCAGTTCTTC CAISTDREVNEQFF
- TRBJ2-7 - TRBV28 TGTGCCAGCAGTTTAGACCAGGACGACGAGCAGTACTTC CASSLDQDDEQYF
- TRBJ2-1 - TRBV24-1 TGTGCCACCTGTCTGGTTTGGGGGAGAGAATACAATGAGCAGTTCTTC CATCLVWGREYNEQFF